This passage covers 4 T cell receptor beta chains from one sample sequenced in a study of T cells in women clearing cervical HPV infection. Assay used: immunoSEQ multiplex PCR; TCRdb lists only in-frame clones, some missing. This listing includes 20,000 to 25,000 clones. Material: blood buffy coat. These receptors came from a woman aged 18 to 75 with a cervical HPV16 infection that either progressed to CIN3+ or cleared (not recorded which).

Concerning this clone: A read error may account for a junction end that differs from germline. CDR3 DNA (partial): TGTGCTAGCAGCGGGGGACTAGCATTCGAC. This gives the protein CASSGGLAFD. From start to end, the CDR3 is CASSGGLAFDYTF. J is TRBJ1-2 and V is TRBV7-7; weak D call: TRBD1 (5 bases). With the read ending 3 residues before the CDR3 end, the germline J gene is used to fill in that end. This CDR3 is built from 13 residues. Germline V gives CDR1 SSHAT, CDR2 FNYEAQ (reference sequence).

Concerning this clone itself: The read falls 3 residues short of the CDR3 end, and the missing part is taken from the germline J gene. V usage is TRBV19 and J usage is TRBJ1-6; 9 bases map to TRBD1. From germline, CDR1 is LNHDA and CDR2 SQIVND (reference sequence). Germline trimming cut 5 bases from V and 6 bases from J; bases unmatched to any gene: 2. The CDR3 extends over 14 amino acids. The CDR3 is CASSPDRGNSPLHF. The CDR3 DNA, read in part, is TGTGCCAGTAGTCCGGACAGGGGTAATTCACCC. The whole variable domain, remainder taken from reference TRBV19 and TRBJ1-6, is DGGITQSPKYLFRKEGQNVTLSCEQNLNHDAMYWYRQDPGQGLRLIYYSQIVNDFQKGDIAEGYSVSREKKESFPLTVTSAQKNPTAFYLCASSPDRGNSPLHFGNGTRLTVT.

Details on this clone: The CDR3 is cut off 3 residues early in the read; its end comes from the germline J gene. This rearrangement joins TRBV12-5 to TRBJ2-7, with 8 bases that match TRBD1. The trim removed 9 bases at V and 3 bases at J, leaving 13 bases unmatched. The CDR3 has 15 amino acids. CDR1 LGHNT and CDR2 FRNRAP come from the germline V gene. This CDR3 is CASLPNRTGFYEQYF. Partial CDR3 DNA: TGTGCTAGCCTACCAAACAGGACAGGGTTCTACGAG.

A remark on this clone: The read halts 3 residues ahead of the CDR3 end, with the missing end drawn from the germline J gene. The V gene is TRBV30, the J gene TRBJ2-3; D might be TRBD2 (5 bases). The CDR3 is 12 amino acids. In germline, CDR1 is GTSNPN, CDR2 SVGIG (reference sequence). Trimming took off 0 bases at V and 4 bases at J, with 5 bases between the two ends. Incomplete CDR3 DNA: TGTGCCTGGAGTGTGAGGGCAGATACG. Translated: CAWSVRADT. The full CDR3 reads CAWSVRADTQYF.